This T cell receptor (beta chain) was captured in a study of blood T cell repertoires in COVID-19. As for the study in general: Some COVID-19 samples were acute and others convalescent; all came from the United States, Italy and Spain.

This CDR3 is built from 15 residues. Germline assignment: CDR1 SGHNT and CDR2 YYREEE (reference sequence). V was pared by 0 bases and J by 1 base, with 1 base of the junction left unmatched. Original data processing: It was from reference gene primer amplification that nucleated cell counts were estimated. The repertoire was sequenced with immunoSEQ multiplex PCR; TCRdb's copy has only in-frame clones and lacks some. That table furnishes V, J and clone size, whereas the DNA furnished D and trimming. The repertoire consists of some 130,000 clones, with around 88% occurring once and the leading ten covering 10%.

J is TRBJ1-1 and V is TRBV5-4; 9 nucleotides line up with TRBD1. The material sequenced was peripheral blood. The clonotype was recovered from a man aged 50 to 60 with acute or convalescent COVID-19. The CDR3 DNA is TGTGCCAGCAGCTTGGGGGACAGGGAGAACACTGAAGCTTTCTTT. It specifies CASSLGDRENTEAFF. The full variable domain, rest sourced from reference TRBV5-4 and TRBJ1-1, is ETGVTQSPTHLIKTRGQQVTLRCSSQSGHNTVSWYQQALGQGPQFIFQYYREEENGRGNFPPRFSGLQFPNYSSELNVNALELDDSALYLCASSLGDRENTEAFFGQGTRLTVV.